The 10 T cell receptor beta chains reported below all come from one sample, sequenced in a study of blood T cell repertoires in COVID-19. Profiled with immunoSEQ multiplex PCR; TCRdb holds only in-frame clones, not every one. The sample shows 200,000 to 250,000 clones, over 75% of them seen only once. The sample was PBMCs or T cells enriched from blood (not recorded which). The receptors come from a woman younger than 30 in a cohort exposed to, infected with or recovered from COVID-19 (not recorded which).

The V gene is TRBV6-1, the J gene TRBJ2-5; no firm D call. Between the trimmed V and J ends, which lost 2 bases and 7 bases, there was a span of 11 bases. The length of the CDR3 is 13 residues. Germline CDR1 is MNHNS and CDR2 is SASEGT. CDR3 coding DNA: TGTGCCAGCAGTGAATGGGCTACTGGGACCCAGTACTTC. Protein sequence: CASSEWATGTQYF.

This clone was seen once. The gene calls are TRBV25-1 and TRBJ1-5; D perhaps matches TRBD1 (5 bases). Looked up from germline, CDR1 is MGHDK and CDR2 is SYGVNS. Trimming stripped 3 bases from V and 6 bases from J, with 12 bases between. The CDR3 is 14 residues long. CDR3 in DNA: TGTGCCAGCAGTGAGGGACTGGAGGGTCAGCCCCAGCATTTT. This gives the protein CASSEGLEGQPQHF.

The V and J genes are TRBV28 and TRBJ2-3, with 7 bases lining up with TRBD2. This CDR3 spans 13 amino acids. The germline CDR1 and CDR2 sequences are MDHEN and SYDVKM. The ends lost 3 bases at V and 4 bases at J; junction bases unmatched: 1. CDR3 in DNA: TGTGCCAGCAGTTTCCGGGGGGCAGATACGCAGTATTTT. It is translated as CASSFRGADTQYF.

The chain is built from TRBV28 and TRBJ2-1, with 8 nucleotides matching TRBD1. Germline V gene lookup returns CDR1 MDHEN and CDR2 SYDVKM. J was trimmed by 6 bases and V by 6 bases; bases with no gene match: 22. The CDR3 has 19 amino acids. The CDR3 coding sequence is TGTGCCAGCAGCCCTATCCGATGGAAAAGACAGGGGCAGGGCAATGAGCAGTTCTTC. As protein: CASSPIRWKRQGQGNEQFF.

The rearrangement links TRBV2 to TRBJ1-2; 7 bases map to TRBD1. The CDR3 sequence is 14 residues long. V was clipped by 5 bases and J by 4 bases; unmatched bases: 7. CDR1 is SNHLY and CDR2 is FYNNEI in the germline V gene. As DNA, the CDR3 is TGTGCCAGCAGTCCCAGGAGGGACAGCTATGGCTACACCTTC. Its translation: CASSPRRDSYGYTF.

CDR3 loop: CASSQDRAQPQHF. The CDR3 nucleotides read TGTGCCAGCAGTCAGGACAGGGCTCAGCCCCAGCATTTT. The chain has TRBV6-5 and TRBJ1-5, with TRBD1 matching over 8 bases. Germline trimming cut 5 bases from V and 6 bases from J; bases unmatched to any gene: 3. CDR3 length equals 13 residues. Germline values: CDR1 MNHEY, CDR2 SVGAGI.

This clone came up once. The genes are TRBV3-1 (or the pseudogene TRBV3-2) and TRBJ1-3, with 8 bases aligning to TRBD1. CDR1 LGHDT and CDR2 YNNKEL come from the germline V gene (reference sequence). With 4 bases clipped from V and 0 bases from J, the junction kept 5 bases outside the gene matches. The CDR3 consists of 16 residues. CDR3 protein: CASSLGQGDSGNTIYF. CDR3 bases: TGTGCCAGCAGCCTTGGACAGGGTGACTCTGGAAACACCATATATTTT.

CDR3 DNA: TGTGCCAGCAGTTTTAGCGGACTAGCGGGGGGGGTCCCCTACGAGCAGTACTTC. As protein: CASSFSGLAGGVPYEQYF. The genes are TRBV28 and TRBJ2-7; 15 nucleotides agree with TRBD2. Looked up from germline, CDR1 is MDHEN and CDR2 is SYDVKM. V was clipped by 3 bases and J by 2 bases; unmatched bases: 8. The CDR3 has 18 amino acids.

V is TRBV19 and J is TRBJ1-1; D unresolved. Trimming pared 5 bases from V and 1 base from J, leaving 20 bases between. Germline CDR1 and CDR2: LNHDA and SQIVND (reference sequence). The CDR3 has 17 residues. The CDR3 DNA reads as TGTGCCAGTAGTGATAAAGGGAGGAGGTCCCCGAACACTGAAGCTTTCTTT. It codes for CASSDKGRRSPNTEAFF.

J is TRBJ1-2 and V is TRBV12-3 or TRBV12-4; possibly TRBD1 for D (5 bases). The CDR3 is 13 residues long. With 0 bases removed from V and 6 bases from J, the gap between germline ends came to 8 bases. This CDR3 is CASSLAGGDGYTF. DNA for the CDR3: TGTGCCAGCAGTTTAGCGGGGGGAGATGGCTACACCTTC.